The next 30 T cell receptor beta chains were all read from a single sample in a study of blood T cell repertoires in COVID-19. The assay was immunoSEQ multiplex PCR, and TCRdb's table has in-frame clones only and misses some. This repertoire shows tens of thousands of clones, around 86% found once; its top ten account for 15% to 20%. The sequencing input was peripheral blood. The receptors were gathered from a man aged 60 to 75 with active or convalescent COVID-19.

This clone appeared a few times. The chain joins TRBV24-1 to TRBJ1-1; perhaps TRBD1 as D (6 bases). Trimming left V 4 bases short and J 1 base short, with 9 bases between. From germline, CDR1 is KGHDR and CDR2 SFDVKD. The CDR3 contains 14 residues. CDR3 DNA: TGTGCCACCAGTGAGGCAGGGGAGAACACTGAAGCTTTCTTT. It yields the protein CATSEAGENTEAFF.

This clone was detected a few times. This sequence joins TRBV19 and TRBJ1-5; 7 bases align to TRBD1. Per the germline V gene, CDR1 is LNHDA and CDR2 is SQIVND (reference sequence). Trimming took 6 bases from V and 7 from J; bases not matched to a gene: 6. This CDR3 has 13 amino acids. The CDR3 region is CASSLTGAQPQHF. CDR3 in DNA: TGTGCCAGTAGCCTTACAGGGGCCCAGCCCCAGCATTTT.

The rearrangement joins TRBV7-3 to TRBJ1-1; 8 nucleotides match TRBD1. With V trimmed by 8 bases and J by 1 base, 0 bases remained unmatched. This CDR3 is built from 12 residues. CDR1 is SGHTA, CDR2 FQGTGA, per germline. The CDR3 region has the DNA TGTGCCAGCGGGACAGGGAACACTGAAGCTTTCTTT. The encoded protein is CASGTGNTEAFF.

The chain couples TRBV28 to TRBJ2-2; D remains unclear. V was clipped by 2 bases and J by 3 bases, with 13 bases between them. Germline values: CDR1 MDHEN, CDR2 SYDVKM. The CDR3 has 16 residues. The CDR3 DNA sequence: TGTGCCAGCAGTTTAGCCCAAACCTACTACACCGGGGAGCTGTTTTTT. The encoded protein is CASSLAQTYYTGELFF. The full variable domain, its missing parts supplied by reference TRBV28 and TRBJ2-2, is DVKVTQSSRYLVKRTGEKVFLECVQDMDHENMFWYRQDPGLGLRLIYFSYDVKMKEKGDIPEGYSVSREKKERFSLILESASTNQTSMYLCASSLAQTYYTGELFFGEGSRLTVL.

The chain recombines TRBV9 with TRBJ2-1; TRBD2 is a possible D gene (6 bases). This CDR3 is 14 amino acids long. Germline lookup yields CDR1 SGDLS and CDR2 YYNGEE. V was cut by 4 bases and J by 4 bases, with 12 bases left in between. CDR3 amino acids: CASSPPRGYNEQFF. CDR3 DNA: TGTGCCAGCAGCCCCCCCCGGGGGTACAATGAGCAGTTCTTC.

The chain links TRBV7-9 to TRBJ1-5, with 11 bases matching TRBD1. CDR1 and CDR2 from the germline V gene are SEHNR and FQNEAQ (reference sequence). CDR3 size: 15 residues. The V and J ends lost 5 bases and 6 bases, in that order; junction bases with no gene match: 6. CDR3 amino acids: CASSLGQGASQPQHF. CDR3 bases: TGTGCCAGCAGCCTAGGACAGGGGGCTTCTCAGCCCCAGCATTTT.

This chain links TRBV6-4 with TRBJ1-1; D is uncertain. Between the trimmed V and J ends, which lost 0 bases and 3 bases, there was a span of 5 bases. The germline CDR1 and CDR2 sequences are MRHNA and SNTAGT. The CDR3 is made up of 13 amino acids. The DNA of the CDR3 is TGTGCCAGCAGTGACTCACGGGACACTGAAGCTTTCTTT. Amino acids: CASSDSRDTEAFF.

The rearrangement joins TRBV5-8 to TRBJ1-2, with 7 bases identical to TRBD1. V was pared by 4 bases and J by 0 bases, with 12 bases of the junction left unmatched. CDR3 length: 17 amino acids. Looked up from germline, CDR1 is SGHTS and CDR2 is YDEGEE. This chain's CDR3 is CASSPDRTHFSNYGYTF. As DNA, the CDR3 is TGTGCCAGCAGCCCGGACAGGACCCACTTCTCTAACTATGGCTACACCTTC.

This chain connects TRBV12-3 or TRBV12-4 to TRBJ2-2; D is unresolved. The CDR3 contains 13 residues. The V end was cut by 5 bases, the J end by 5 bases, with 9 bases between. The CDR3 is CASSIDSTGELFF. The CDR3 DNA follows: TGTGCCAGCAGTATCGACTCGACCGGGGAGCTGTTTTTT.

The chain carries TRBV6-2 or TRBV6-3 and TRBJ1-6; unclear D gene. This CDR3 is built from 13 residues. Trimming removed 6 bases at V and 12 bases at J, with 15 bases between. Germline V gives CDR1 MNHEY, CDR2 SVGEGT. The CDR3 is CASSLQFTEPLHF. CDR3 sequence (DNA): TGTGCCAGCAGCTTACAGTTCACCGAACCCCTCCACTTT.

The chain joins TRBV6-5 to TRBJ1-1; D might be TRBD1 (6 bases). Germline V gives CDR1 MNHEY, CDR2 SVGAGI. Trimming stripped 5 bases from V and 6 bases from J, with 13 bases between. CDR3 length equals 13 residues. The CDR3 DNA is TGTGCCAGCAGTCCCAGGGGTGTCCCTGAAGCTTTCTTT. It is translated as CASSPRGVPEAFF.

The V and J genes are TRBV11-1 and TRBJ2-3, with 7 nucleotides matching TRBD2. The CDR3 contains 16 residues. CDR1 SGHAT and CDR2 FQDESV come from the germline V gene (reference sequence). V was clipped by 5 bases and J by 1 base; unmatched bases: 9. CDR3 loop: CASSRIGSGGTDTQYF. The CDR3 bases are TGTGCCAGCAGCCGCATTGGGAGCGGGGGCACAGATACGCAGTATTTT.

This chain joins TRBV3-1 (or the pseudogene TRBV3-2) and TRBJ2-5; 9 nucleotides line up with TRBD2. Germline values: CDR1 LGHDT, CDR2 YNNKEL (reference sequence). CDR3 length equals 16 residues. The trim removed 1 base at V and 4 bases at J, leaving 7 bases unmatched. The DNA of the CDR3 is TGTGCCAGCAGCCAAGTTCGCGGGGGGGCCGCAGAGACCCAGTACTTC. The encoded protein is CASSQVRGGAAETQYF.

This clone was detected once. The CDR3 DNA reads as TGTGCCAGCAGCTTAGCTTTACAGTCGGTCGGGGCCAACGTCCTGACTTTC. Amino acids: CASSLALQSVGANVLTF. The chain recombines TRBV7-2 with TRBJ2-6; D is unclear. From germline, CDR1 is SGHTA and CDR2 FQGNSA. The germline V and J ends were trimmed by 0 bases and 4 bases, with 13 bases remaining between them. The CDR3 is 17 residues long. The whole variable domain, filled in from reference TRBV7-2 and TRBJ2-6, reads GAGVSQSPSNKVTEKGKDVELRCDPISGHTALYWYRQSLGQGLEFLIYFQGNSAPDKSGLPSDRFSAERTGGSVSTLTIQRTQQEDSAVYLCASSLALQSVGANVLTFGAGSRLTVL.

The chain recombines TRBV6-5 with TRBJ1-5, with a weak D call TRBD1 (6 bases). V was shortened by 2 bases and J by 3 bases, with 11 bases between the two germline ends. Germline V CDR1 and CDR2: MNHEY, SVGAGI. The CDR3 sequence is 15 residues long. CDR3 sequence reads: CASSYNRAPNQPQHF. For the CDR3, the DNA is TGTGCCAGCAGTTACAACAGGGCACCCAATCAGCCCCAGCATTTT.

This clone was found a few times. The gene calls are TRBV10-1 and TRBJ1-2; no definite D call. V was cut by 3 bases and J by 4 bases, with 18 bases left in between. Germline V gives CDR1 WNHNN, CDR2 SYGVQD (reference sequence). The CDR3 runs 16 residues. The DNA for the CDR3 is TGCGCCAGCAGTGACGGGGAGGCCAGGCTAGGCTATGGCTACACCTTC. Its translation is CASSDGEARLGYGYTF.

The chain has TRBV7-8 and TRBJ1-3, with D possibly being TRBD1 (5 bases). Trimming pared 3 bases from V and 0 bases from J, leaving 12 bases between. This CDR3 is built from 16 residues. Germline V gene lookup returns CDR1 SGHVS and CDR2 FQNEAQ. The CDR3 here is CASSFGTSRSGNTIYF. The CDR3 DNA is TGTGCCAGCAGCTTCGGGACTTCGCGCTCTGGAAACACCATATATTTT.

This clone showed up just once. The V gene is TRBV28, the J gene TRBJ1-3; TRBD1 might be the D (5 bases). There are 15 residues in the CDR3. Trimming left V 5 bases short and J 0 bases short, with 11 bases between. Germline V gives CDR1 MDHEN, CDR2 SYDVKM. The CDR3 reads CASSTHRISGNTIYF. DNA for the CDR3: TGTGCCAGCAGTACCCACAGGATCTCTGGAAACACCATATATTTT.

This clone was observed a few times. J is TRBJ1-4 and V is TRBV20-1; D is unresolved. Trimming stripped 3 bases from V and 8 bases from J, with 13 bases between. The CDR3 is 13 amino acids. Per germline, CDR1 DFQATT and CDR2 SNEGSKA (reference sequence). In nucleotides, the CDR3 is TGCAGTGCTAGTGGGATAGCTGGGGAAAAACTGTTTTTT. This codes for CSASGIAGEKLFF.

The J gene is TRBJ2-5, the V gene TRBV7-2; D is ambiguous. The V and J ends lost 5 bases and 5 bases respectively, with 9 bases between them. The CDR3 runs to 12 residues. Germline CDR1 reads SGHTA; CDR2 reads FQGNSA. The CDR3 spells CASSLDTETQYF. For the CDR3, the DNA is TGTGCCAGCAGCCTAGACACGGAGACCCAGTACTTC.

The V and J genes are TRBV28 and TRBJ1-5; weak D call: TRBD1 (5 bases). CDR1 MDHEN and CDR2 SYDVKM come from the germline V gene. Trimming shortened V by 6 bases and J by 0 bases, and 12 bases separated the two germline ends. The CDR3 runs to 15 residues. The CDR3 bases are TGTGCCAGCAGAGACACAGGATATAGCAATCAGCCCCAGCATTTT. Protein product: CASRDTGYSNQPQHF.

This chain uses TRBV6-1 with TRBJ2-3; D unresolved. Germline V gene sequence: CDR1 MNHNS, CDR2 SASEGT. CDR3 length: 15 residues. The V end was cut by 0 bases, the J end by 0 bases, with 7 bases between. CDR3 DNA: TGTGCCAGCAGTGAAGCCTCCCAGAGCACAGATACGCAGTATTTT. As protein: CASSEASQSTDTQYF.

The rearrangement links TRBV12-5 to TRBJ1-2; D is unresolved. The CDR3 loop spans 13 amino acids. Deletions cut 6 bases from V and 2 bases from J, with 10 bases between. Germline lookup yields CDR1 LGHNT and CDR2 FRNRAP. CDR3 residues: CASGQDSNYGYTF. The CDR3 DNA reads TGTGCTAGTGGACAAGACTCCAACTATGGCTACACCTTC.

Notes on this clone: Distinct nucleotide sequences in the sample also encode this CDR3. The chain links TRBV18 to TRBJ2-2, with D possibly matching TRBD1 (5 bases). This CDR3 region has 14 residues. Germline V gene sequence: CDR1 KGHSH, CDR2 LQKENI. Trimming stripped 4 bases from V and 1 base from J, with 7 bases between. The CDR3 is CASSRDRNTGELFF. CDR3 DNA sequence: TGTGCCAGCTCACGAGACAGGAACACCGGGGAGCTGTTTTTT.

This chain links TRBV3-1 (or the pseudogene TRBV3-2) with TRBJ1-5; possibly TRBD1 for D (6 bases). Per germline, CDR1 LGHDT and CDR2 YNNKEL (reference sequence). The CDR3 loop spans 17 amino acids. V dropped 3 bases and J dropped 5 bases, with 20 bases sitting between them. CDR3: CASSHALQGLPYQPQHF. The CDR3 nucleotides are TGTGCCAGCAGCCATGCCTTACAGGGCCTACCATATCAGCCCCAGCATTTT.

The chain recombines TRBV9 with TRBJ2-5; D is unresolved. The V gene lost 3 bases and the J gene lost 7 bases, with 10 bases spanning the gap. There are 12 residues in the CDR3. Germline values: CDR1 SGDLS, CDR2 YYNGEE. CDR3 in amino acids: CASSATPGTQYF. In DNA, the CDR3 is TGTGCCAGCAGCGCCACTCCGGGGACCCAGTACTTC.

This chain uses TRBV19 with TRBJ1-6; D perhaps matches TRBD1 (5 bases). The CDR3 is made up of 14 amino acids. Germline CDR1 is LNHDA and CDR2 is SQIVND (reference sequence). Between the trimmed V and J ends, which lost 8 bases and 8 bases, there was a span of 16 bases. CDR3 residues: CASGRAGLHSPLHF. CDR3 nucleotide sequence: TGTGCCAGTGGTCGGGCAGGGTTGCATTCACCCCTCCACTTT.

The gene calls are TRBV7-2 and TRBJ2-5; 10 bases line up with TRBD2. The ends lost 1 base at V and 7 bases at J; junction bases unmatched: 9. Germline loops: CDR1 SGHTA, CDR2 FQGNSA. The CDR3 sequence is 16 residues long. Written as DNA, the CDR3 is TGTGCCAGCAGCTTAGAGGCTAGCGGGGGTAGGGGGACCCAGTACTTC. Its protein product is CASSLEASGGRGTQYF.

This clone has more than one count but fewer than ten. In nucleotides, the CDR3 is TGTGCCAGCAGCCCCCCTAGGGGCAATGAGCAGTTCTTC. Protein product: CASSPPRGNEQFF. This chain uses TRBV5-6 with TRBJ2-1; tentative D call: TRBD1 (5 bases). The germline V and J ends were trimmed by 4 bases and 6 bases, with 11 bases remaining between them. The CDR3 extends over 13 amino acids. CDR1 is SGHDT, CDR2 YYEEEE, per germline. Looking up the rest from reference TRBV5-6 and TRBJ2-1 gives the full variable domain: DAGVTQSPTHLIKTRGQQVTLRCSPKSGHDTVSWYQQALGQGPQFIFQYYEEEERQRGNFPDRFSGHQFPNYSSELNVNALLLGDSALYLCASSPPRGNEQFFGPGTRLTVL.

The J gene is TRBJ2-3, the V gene TRBV5-4; 7 bases are a match to TRBD2. The CDR3 has 16 residues. The germline V gene has CDR1 SGHNT and CDR2 YYREEE (reference sequence). The V segment lost 0 bases and the J segment 2 bases; nucleotides outside the gene matches: 6. The CDR3 DNA follows: TGTGCCAGCAGCTTGGGGGCTAGCGGAATCACAGATACGCAGTATTTT. This translates into CASSLGASGITDTQYF. Complete variable domain (other parts from reference TRBV5-4 and TRBJ2-3): ETGVTQSPTHLIKTRGQQVTLRCSSQSGHNTVSWYQQALGQGPQFIFQYYREEENGRGNFPPRFSGLQFPNYSSELNVNALELDDSALYLCASSLGASGITDTQYFGPGTRLTVL.